A single sample is the source of the 7 T cell receptor beta chains below, sequenced in a study of OX40 agonist ivuxolimab in advanced cancers. Repertoires were generated with immunoSEQ multiplex PCR, while TCRdb's copy carries only in-frame clones and drops some. Among 50,000 to 70,000 clones listed, over 80% were seen once. Sequencing was performed on CD4+ or CD8+ T cells sorted from blood, taken in a trial of the OX40 agonist ivuxolimab. The source of these receptors is an adult with an advanced solid tumor such as melanoma, head and neck, liver or kidney cancer.

J is TRBJ2-3 and V is TRBV28; 11 positions match TRBD1. Germline V lookup: CDR1 MDHEN, CDR2 SYDVKM. This CDR3 region has 17 residues. Trimming at V came to 1 base and at J to 2 bases, leaving 5 bases not matched to a gene. CDR3 sequence: CASSLLGTGGFTDTQYF. CDR3 DNA sequence: TGTGCCAGCAGTTTATTAGGGACAGGGGGTTTCACAGATACGCAGTATTTT.

V and J are TRBV9 and TRBJ2-2; D unresolved. CDR3 size: 16 residues. Germline V lookup: CDR1 SGDLS, CDR2 YYNGEE. Trimming removed 0 bases at V and 0 bases at J, with 9 bases between. CDR3 region: CASSVGAPANTGELFF. CDR3 sequence (DNA): TGTGCCAGCAGCGTAGGGGCACCCGCGAACACCGGGGAGCTGTTTTTT.

The genes are TRBV4-3 and TRBJ2-1, with D possibly TRBD2 on 5 matching bases. CDR3 size: 16 residues. Germline-derived CDR1 and CDR2 are LGHNA and YSLEER. V was clipped by 0 bases and J by 7 bases, with 16 bases between them. The CDR3: CASSQDLSSRWNEQFF. The CDR3 DNA is TGCGCCAGCAGCCAAGATCTATCTAGCAGGTGGAATGAGCAGTTCTTC.

This clone came up once. The chain carries TRBV7-2 and TRBJ2-2; TRBD2 agrees at 8 bases. The CDR3 runs to 14 residues. V trimming: 3 bases; J trimming: 7 bases; junction bases outside the gene matches: 4. Germline CDR1 and CDR2: SGHTA and FQGNSA. CDR3 coding DNA: TGTGCCAGCAGCTTCCAGCGGGAGCTCGGGGAGCTGTTTTTT. Protein sequence: CASSFQRELGELFF.

This chain links TRBV27 with TRBJ1-2, with TRBD1 matching 9 bases. The J segment lost 4 bases and the V segment lost 5 bases, leaving 14 bases of the junction unmatched. Looked up from germline, CDR1 is MNHEY and CDR2 is SMNVEV (reference sequence). This CDR3 has 17 amino acids. The CDR3 DNA follows: TGTGCCAGCAGTCCTATAGGGGACAGGGATGGTAGCTATGGCTACACCTTC. Translated, it gives CASSPIGDRDGSYGYTF.

The gene calls are TRBV7-2 and TRBJ1-2, with TRBD1 as a possible D gene (5 bases). Trimming took off 2 bases at V and 4 bases at J, with 11 bases between the two ends. The CDR3 is made up of 14 amino acids. Looked up from germline, CDR1 is SGHTA and CDR2 is FQGNSA. The CDR3 is CASSLFQGLYGYTF. Here the CDR3 DNA reads TGTGCCAGCAGCTTATTCCAGGGCCTCTATGGCTACACCTTC.

The chain employs TRBV27 and TRBJ2-7, with TRBD2 as a possible D gene (6 bases). From germline, CDR1 is MNHEY and CDR2 SMNVEV (reference sequence). The CDR3 consists of 15 residues. V was trimmed by 1 base and J by 5 bases, leaving 15 bases between them. The CDR3 loop reads CASSLYPGDPHEQYF. The CDR3 DNA sequence: TGTGCCAGCAGTTTATATCCGGGAGACCCCCACGAGCAGTACTTC.